Shown below are 20 T cell receptor beta chains from a single sample sequenced in a study of OX40 agonist ivuxolimab in advanced cancers. Sequenced by immunoSEQ multiplex PCR; TCRdb stores in-frame clones only, minus some. Of roughly 62,000 clones listed, 70% to 90% are singletons. Sample: CD4+ or CD8+ T cells sorted from blood, taken in a trial of the OX40 agonist ivuxolimab. These receptors originate from an adult with an advanced solid tumor such as melanoma, head and neck, liver or kidney cancer.

The chain uses TRBV9 and TRBJ2-1; D not certain. This CDR3 has 15 amino acids. Germline lookup yields CDR1 SGDLS and CDR2 YYNGEE. V was trimmed by 3 bases and J by 10 bases, leaving 20 bases between them. This CDR3 reads CASSGSLVARGEQFF. The CDR3, as DNA: TGTGCCAGCAGCGGGAGCCTAGTGGCTAGAGGAGAGCAGTTCTTC.

V and J are TRBV7-3 and TRBJ2-5; 7 bases map to TRBD2. CDR1 SGHTA and CDR2 FQGTGA come from the germline V gene. J gave up 8 bases and V 4 bases, and 4 bases lay outside the gene matches. This CDR3 is 12 amino acids long. CDR3 sequence reads: CASSSGLGTQYF. The CDR3 DNA follows: TGTGCCAGCAGCTCCGGACTAGGAACCCAGTACTTC.

This clone is a singleton in its sample. The chain recombines TRBV5-4 with TRBJ2-7; D uncertain. The CDR3 runs 14 residues. Between the trimmed V and J ends, which lost 2 bases and 4 bases, there was a span of 13 bases. In germline, CDR1 is SGHNT, CDR2 YYREEE (reference sequence). This CDR3 is CASSFKGVPYEQYF. DNA of the CDR3: TGTGCCAGCAGCTTTAAGGGCGTCCCGTACGAGCAGTACTTC.

The chain links TRBV18 to TRBJ1-1; no reliable D call. There are 15 residues in the CDR3. V lost 0 bases and J 0 bases, leaving 8 bases between the germline ends. Germline loops: CDR1 KGHSH, CDR2 LQKENI. CDR3 protein: CASSPPRHLNTEAFF. The CDR3 DNA is TGTGCCAGCTCACCACCGCGACACCTGAACACTGAAGCTTTCTTT.

The chain combines TRBV19 with TRBJ2-1, with 9 bases lining up with TRBD2. This CDR3 comprises 16 residues. V was pared by 11 bases and J by 4 bases, with 15 bases of the junction left unmatched. Germline V gene lookup returns CDR1 LNHDA and CDR2 SQIVND (reference sequence). The CDR3 is CAVRGGAGGKYNEQFF. Written as DNA, the CDR3 is TGTGCCGTTCGAGGAGGAGCGGGAGGAAAGTACAATGAGCAGTTCTTC.

This clone has just a few counts. This rearrangement joins TRBV5-1 to TRBJ2-7, with TRBD2 matching 11 bases. Losses at the gene ends were 3 bases for V and 3 bases for J; bases not matched to a gene: 2. CDR3 length equals 14 residues. Germline CDR1 SGHRS, CDR2 YFSETQ. CDR3 DNA: TGCGCCAGCAGCTCGGGACTAGCGGACTACGAGCAGTACTTC. It yields the protein CASSSGLADYEQYF. Variable domain in full (rest from reference TRBV5-1 and TRBJ2-7): KAGVTQTPRYLIKTRGQQVTLSCSPISGHRSVSWYQQTPGQGLQFLFEYFSETQRNKGNFPGRFSGRQFSNSRSEMNVSTLELGDSALYLCASSSGLADYEQYFGPGTRLTVT.

This clone was detected only once. The chain employs TRBV29-1 and TRBJ2-7; D is unresolved. This CDR3 is built from 12 residues. The V gene lost 4 bases and the J gene lost 2 bases, with 9 bases spanning the gap. Germline values: CDR1 SQVTM, CDR2 ANQGSEA. Here the CDR3 DNA reads TGCAGCGTTGTCTTGCGAGCCTACGAGCAGTACTTC. This gives the protein CSVVLRAYEQYF.

This chain uses TRBV2 with TRBJ2-2; 8 positions agree with TRBD1. V lost 10 bases to trimming and J lost 1 base; unmatched junction nucleotides: 5. In germline, CDR1 is SNHLY, CDR2 FYNNEI. This CDR3 comprises 14 residues. The CDR3 DNA is TGTGCCATCAGGGGACAGGAGAACACCGGGGAGCTGTTTTTT. It translates to CAIRGQENTGELFF.

The chain has TRBV5-4 and TRBJ2-2, with 7 bases aligning to TRBD2. After removal of 7 bases from V and 6 bases from J, the junction contained 18 bases not matched to a gene. The CDR3 loop spans 17 amino acids. The germline gives CDR1 SGHNT, CDR2 YYREEE (reference sequence). CDR3 in amino acids: CASARGPGTGRAGELFF. The CDR3 DNA follows: TGTGCCAGCGCACGAGGCCCGGGGACGGGGAGGGCCGGGGAGCTGTTTTTT.

The genes are TRBV30 and TRBJ2-3; D is unresolved. CDR1 and CDR2 (germline): GTSNPN, SVGIG (reference sequence). The V gene lost 0 bases and the J gene lost 2 bases, with 12 bases spanning the gap. This CDR3 has 15 residues. The CDR3 bases are TGTGCCTGGAGTGTATCAGCAACACTCACAGATACGCAGTATTTT. Its translation is CAWSVSATLTDTQYF.

This rearrangement joins TRBV11-1 to TRBJ2-1; maybe TRBD2 (6 bases). Germline lookup yields CDR1 SGHAT and CDR2 FQDESV (reference sequence). V shed 3 bases and J shed 3 bases, with 9 bases lying between them. CDR3 length equals 14 residues. CDR3 sequence reads: CASSLSGYYNEQFF. DNA for the CDR3: TGTGCCAGCAGCTTGAGCGGGTACTACAATGAGCAGTTCTTC.

The rearrangement joins TRBV7-9 to TRBJ2-3; 7 bases align to TRBD2. Germline CDR1 SEHNR, CDR2 FQNEAQ (reference sequence). The junction had 3 bases not matched to a gene; V was cut back by 6 bases and J by 0 bases. This CDR3 comprises 14 residues. The CDR3 sequence is CASRGGASTDTQYF. CDR3 nucleotides: TGTGCCAGCAGGGGAGGGGCGAGCACAGATACGCAGTATTTT. The full variable domain, completed using reference TRBV7-9 and TRBJ2-3, is DTGVSQNPRHKITKRGQNVTFRCDPISEHNRLYWYRQTLGQGPEFLTYFQNEAQLEKSRLLSDRFSAERPKGSFSTLEIQRTEQGDSAMYLCASRGGASTDTQYFGPGTRLTVL.

DNA for the CDR3: TGTGCCAGCAGCGTAGAATTAGCGGGAGCCGTCTCCTACAATGAGCAGTTCTTC. It yields the protein CASSVELAGAVSYNEQFF. V and J are TRBV9 and TRBJ2-1; 9 bases are a match to TRBD2. The CDR3 extends over 18 amino acids. V lost 0 bases to trimming and J lost 0 bases; unmatched junction nucleotides: 7. CDR1 SGDLS and CDR2 YYNGEE come from the germline V gene.

The CDR3 DNA sequence: TGCGCCAGCAGGAGTCAGGGGGCCGACTATGGCTACACCTTC. Translation gives CASRSQGADYGYTF. The chain employs TRBV5-1 and TRBJ1-2; 8 bases are shared with TRBD1. J gave up 3 bases and V 5 bases, and 6 bases lay outside the gene matches. The germline V gene encodes CDR1 SGHRS and CDR2 YFSETQ. This CDR3 spans 14 amino acids.

V is TRBV29-1 and J is TRBJ2-2, with D hard to call. Trimming took 7 bases from V and 1 from J, leaving 4 bases between them. The CDR3 is 11 amino acids. From germline, CDR1 is SQVTM and CDR2 ANQGSEA. Here the CDR3 reads CSAGNTGELFF. CDR3 nucleotides: TGCAGCGCGGGGAACACCGGGGAGCTGTTTTTT.

The chain combines TRBV30 with TRBJ1-2; unclear D gene. V shed 8 bases and J shed 5 bases, with 15 bases lying between them. Per the germline V gene, CDR1 is GTSNPN and CDR2 is SVGIG (reference sequence). This CDR3 spans 12 amino acids. CDR3 DNA sequence: TGTGCCGGATGGACGGCCATATATGGCTACACCTTC. Translated, it gives CAGWTAIYGYTF. Together with reference TRBV30 and TRBJ1-2, the CDR3 gives the full variable domain: SQTIHQWPATLVQPVGSPLSLECTVEGTSNPNLYWYRQAAGRGLQLLFYSVGIGQISSEVPQNLSASRPQDRQFILSSKKLLLSDSGFYLCAGWTAIYGYTFGSGTRLTVV.

The gene calls are TRBV5-4 and TRBJ1-2, with a tentative D call TRBD1 (5 bases). CDR3 length: 15 amino acids. Trimming shortened V by 4 bases and J by 4 bases, and 17 bases separated the two germline ends. Germline assignment: CDR1 SGHNT and CDR2 YYREEE (reference sequence). Written as DNA, the CDR3 is TGTGCCAGCAGCCTATCCACAGGACGTAGCTATGGCTACACCTTC. Translating gives CASSLSTGRSYGYTF. The full variable domain, completed using reference TRBV5-4 and TRBJ1-2, is ETGVTQSPTHLIKTRGQQVTLRCSSQSGHNTVSWYQQALGQGPQFIFQYYREEENGRGNFPPRFSGLQFPNYSSELNVNALELDDSALYLCASSLSTGRSYGYTFGSGTRLTVV.

The genes are TRBV2 and TRBJ2-1; D may correspond to TRBD1 or TRBD2 (5 bases each). This CDR3 is built from 13 residues. Germline lookup yields CDR1 SNHLY and CDR2 FYNNEI. The ends were cut back, 2 bases at V and 8 bases at J, with 10 bases in the middle. CDR3 amino acids: CASSEWDVYEQFF. The CDR3, as DNA: TGTGCCAGCAGTGAATGGGACGTCTATGAGCAGTTCTTC.

The chain employs TRBV11-3 and TRBJ1-1; possibly TRBD1 for D (5 bases). Looked up from germline, CDR1 is SGHNT and CDR2 is YENEEA. The CDR3 spans 15 residues. V was trimmed by 2 bases and J by 2 bases, leaving 12 bases between them. CDR3 nucleotides: TGTGCCAGCAGCTTAACGGGGACGTTCAACACTGAAGCTTTCTTT. It codes for CASSLTGTFNTEAFF.

The CDR3 region is CASSLSLNYGYTF. The CDR3 region has the DNA TGTGCCAGTAGTCTCAGCCTTAACTATGGCTACACCTTC. The rearrangement links TRBV19 to TRBJ1-2; no reliable D call. CDR3 length: 13 amino acids. Germline assignment: CDR1 LNHDA and CDR2 SQIVND (reference sequence). The germline V and J ends were trimmed by 5 bases and 1 base, with 8 bases remaining between them.